This T cell receptor beta chain is from a study of blood T cell repertoires in COVID-19. Study at large: Italy, Spain and the United States were the sources of the convalescent and acute COVID-19 samples. The cDNA or gDNA used as material had been derived from T cells, B-cell-depleted T cells, or PBMCs.

The repertoire was sequenced with immunoSEQ multiplex PCR; TCRdb's copy has only in-frame clones and lacks some. Of 250,000 or so clones listed, around 90% are singletons. This CDR3 is built from 15 residues. The germline V gene has CDR1 SGDLS and CDR2 YYNGEE. The V and J ends lost 4 bases and 4 bases respectively, with 17 bases between them. Those who participated ranged in age from roughly 18 to 89 years and resided in about two dozen US areas. Assignments of participants to cohorts depended upon their own reported clinical history. The source material was PBMCs or T cells enriched from blood (not recorded which). The chain recombines TRBV9 with TRBJ2-5; tentatively, D is TRBD2 (6 bases). The clonotype comes from a young man who had recovered from COVID-19. The CDR3 sequence: CASSLSTSPRETQYF. The CDR3 bases are TGTGCCAGCAGCCTCTCAACTAGCCCACGAGAGACCCAGTACTTC. The full variable domain, its missing parts supplied by reference TRBV9 and TRBJ2-5, is DSGVTQTPKHLITATGQRVTLRCSPRSGDLSVYWYQQSLDQGLQFLIQYYNGEERAKGNILERFSAQQFPDLHSELNLSSLELGDSALYFCASSLSTSPRETQYFGPGTRLLVL.